One T cell receptor beta chain is described in this entry. The data were obtained in a study of monozygotic twins with inflammatory bowel disease. CDR3 length: 14 residues. The V gene's germline CDR1 is SGHTA and CDR2 FQGNSA. TCRdb re-called the 5' RACE reads; one entry per CDR3 protein, DNA not given. Found here are approximately 400,000 distinct CDR3 sequences; the top ten clones hold approximately 2.4%. Material for sequencing was blood. This TCR came from a human donor with ulcerative colitis or Crohn's disease, or a healthy co-twin of an affected twin (not recorded which). The chain couples TRBV7-2 to TRBJ2-7; without DNA, the TCRdb call of TRBD1 cannot be checked. The CDR3 is CASRSGQGTYEQYF. Together with reference TRBV7-2 and TRBJ2-7, the CDR3 gives the full variable domain: GAGVSQSPSNKVTEKGKDVELRCDPISGHTALYWYRQSLGQGLEFLIYFQGNSAPDKSGLPSDRFSAERTGGSVSTLTIQRTQQEDSAVYLCASRSGQGTYEQYFGPGTRLTVT.